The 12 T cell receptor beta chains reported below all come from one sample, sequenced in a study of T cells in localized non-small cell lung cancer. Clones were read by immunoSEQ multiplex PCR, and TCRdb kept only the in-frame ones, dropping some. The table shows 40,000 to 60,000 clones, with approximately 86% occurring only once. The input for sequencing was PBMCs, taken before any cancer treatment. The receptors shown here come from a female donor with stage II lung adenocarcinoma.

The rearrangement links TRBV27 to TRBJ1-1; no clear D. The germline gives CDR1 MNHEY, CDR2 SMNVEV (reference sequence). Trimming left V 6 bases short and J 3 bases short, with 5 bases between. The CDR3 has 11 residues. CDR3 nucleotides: TGTGCCAGCAGCAGCTACACTGAAGCTTTCTTT. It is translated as CASSSYTEAFF.

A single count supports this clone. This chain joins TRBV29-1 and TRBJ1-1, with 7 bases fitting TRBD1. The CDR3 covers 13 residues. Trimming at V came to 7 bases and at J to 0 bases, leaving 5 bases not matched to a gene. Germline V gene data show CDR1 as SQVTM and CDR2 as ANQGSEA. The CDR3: CSAQDRLNTEAFF. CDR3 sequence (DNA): TGCAGCGCCCAGGACAGGTTGAACACTGAAGCTTTCTTT.

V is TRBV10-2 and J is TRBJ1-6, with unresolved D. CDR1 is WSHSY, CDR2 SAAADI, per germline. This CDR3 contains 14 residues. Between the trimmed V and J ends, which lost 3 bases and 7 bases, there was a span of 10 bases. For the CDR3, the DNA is TGCGCCAGCAGTGATCTGACCAGGAATTCACCCCTCCACTTT. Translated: CASSDLTRNSPLHF.

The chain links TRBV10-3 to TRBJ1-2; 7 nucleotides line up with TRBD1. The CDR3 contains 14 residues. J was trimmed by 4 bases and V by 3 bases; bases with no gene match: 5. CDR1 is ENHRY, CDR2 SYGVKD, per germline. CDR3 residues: CAISDSGGSYGYTF. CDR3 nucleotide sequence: TGTGCCATCAGTGACTCAGGGGGGAGCTATGGCTACACCTTC.

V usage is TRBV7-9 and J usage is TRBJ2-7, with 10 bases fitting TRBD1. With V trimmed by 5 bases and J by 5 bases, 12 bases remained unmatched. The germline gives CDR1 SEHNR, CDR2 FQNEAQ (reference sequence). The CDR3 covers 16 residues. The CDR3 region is CASSAIPGQGIDEQYF. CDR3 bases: TGTGCCAGCAGCGCAATCCCGGGACAGGGGATCGACGAGCAGTACTTC.

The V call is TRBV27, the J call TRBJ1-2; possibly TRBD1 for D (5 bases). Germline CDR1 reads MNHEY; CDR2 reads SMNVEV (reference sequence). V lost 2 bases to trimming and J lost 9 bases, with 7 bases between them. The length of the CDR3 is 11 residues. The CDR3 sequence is CASSLGGSYTF. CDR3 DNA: TGTGCCAGCAGTTTAGGGGGAAGCTACACCTTC.

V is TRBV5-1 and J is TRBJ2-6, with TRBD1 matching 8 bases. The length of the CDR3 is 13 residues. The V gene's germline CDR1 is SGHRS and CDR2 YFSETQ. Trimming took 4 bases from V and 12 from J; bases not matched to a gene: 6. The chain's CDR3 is CASSAQGDGVLTF. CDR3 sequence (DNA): TGCGCCAGCAGCGCACAGGGGGATGGCGTCCTGACTTTC.

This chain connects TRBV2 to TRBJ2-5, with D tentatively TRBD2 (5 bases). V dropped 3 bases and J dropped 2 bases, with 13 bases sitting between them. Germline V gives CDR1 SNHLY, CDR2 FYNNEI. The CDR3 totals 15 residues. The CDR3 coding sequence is TGTGCCAGCAGTGATGGTTCCGGGGTGCAAGAGACCCAGTACTTC. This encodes CASSDGSGVQETQYF.

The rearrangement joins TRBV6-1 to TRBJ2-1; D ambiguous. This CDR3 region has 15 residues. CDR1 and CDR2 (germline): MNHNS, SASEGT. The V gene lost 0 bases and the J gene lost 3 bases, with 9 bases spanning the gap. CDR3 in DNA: TGTGCCAGCAGTGAAGCCGGCCGGTACTACAATGAGCAGTTCTTC. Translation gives CASSEAGRYYNEQFF.

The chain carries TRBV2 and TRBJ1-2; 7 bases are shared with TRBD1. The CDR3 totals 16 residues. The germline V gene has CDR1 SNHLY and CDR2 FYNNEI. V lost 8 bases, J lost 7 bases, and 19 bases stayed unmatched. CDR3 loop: CASSLGTVQVSRGYTF. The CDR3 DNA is TGTGCCAGCTCGTTAGGGACAGTTCAAGTGTCGCGTGGCTACACCTTC.

The CDR3 spells CAISATGDNSPLHF. The CDR3, as DNA: TGTGCCATCAGTGCTACAGGAGATAATTCACCCCTCCACTTT. The chain recombines TRBV10-3 with TRBJ1-6; possible D gene TRBD1, 5 bases. Per the germline V gene, CDR1 is ENHRY and CDR2 is SYGVKD. Trimming cost V 4 bases and J 5 bases, with 9 bases left between them. This CDR3 contains 14 residues.

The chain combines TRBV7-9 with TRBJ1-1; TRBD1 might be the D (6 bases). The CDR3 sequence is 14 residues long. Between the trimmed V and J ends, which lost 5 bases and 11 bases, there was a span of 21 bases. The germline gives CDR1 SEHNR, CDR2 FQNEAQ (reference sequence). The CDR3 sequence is CASSLDRPTLGAFF. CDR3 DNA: TGTGCCAGCAGCCTCGACAGGCCCACGTTAGGCGCTTTCTTT.